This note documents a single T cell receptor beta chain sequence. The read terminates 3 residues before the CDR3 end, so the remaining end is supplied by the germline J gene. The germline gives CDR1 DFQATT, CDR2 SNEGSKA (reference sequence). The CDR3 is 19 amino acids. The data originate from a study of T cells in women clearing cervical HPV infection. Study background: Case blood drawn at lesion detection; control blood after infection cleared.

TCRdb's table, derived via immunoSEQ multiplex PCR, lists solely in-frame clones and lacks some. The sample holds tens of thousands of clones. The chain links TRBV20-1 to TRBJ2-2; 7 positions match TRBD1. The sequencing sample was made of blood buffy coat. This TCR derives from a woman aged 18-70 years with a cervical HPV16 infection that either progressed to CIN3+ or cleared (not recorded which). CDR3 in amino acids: CSASPPPGTVSSGANVLFF. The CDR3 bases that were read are TGCAGTGCTAGCCCCCCTCCCGGGACAGTTTCCTCTGGGGCCAACGTG.